This TCR beta chain was captured in a study of blood T cell repertoires in COVID-19. Sequencing used immunoSEQ multiplex PCR; TCRdb keeps in-frame clones, though not all of them. The data show 250,000 to 350,000 clones, over 80% seen once. Per germline, CDR1 KGHSH and CDR2 LQKENI. The CDR3 has 12 residues. Trimming removed 3 bases from V and 4 bases from J, with 7 bases in between. The chain recombines TRBV18 with TRBJ2-7; D not resolved. The sequenced material came from peripheral blood. The TCR originated in a woman aged 50 to 65 with COVID-19, enrolled during active disease. The CDR3 nucleotides read TGTGCCAGCTCACCGACACTTTACGAGCAGTACTTC. It specifies CASSPTLYEQYF. Variable domain in full (rest from reference TRBV18 and TRBJ2-7): NAGVMQNPRHLVRRRGQEARLRCSPMKGHSHVYWYRQLPEEGLKFMVYLQKENIIDESGMPKERFSAEFPKEGPSILRIQQVVRGDSAAYFCASSPTLYEQYFGPGTRLTVT.